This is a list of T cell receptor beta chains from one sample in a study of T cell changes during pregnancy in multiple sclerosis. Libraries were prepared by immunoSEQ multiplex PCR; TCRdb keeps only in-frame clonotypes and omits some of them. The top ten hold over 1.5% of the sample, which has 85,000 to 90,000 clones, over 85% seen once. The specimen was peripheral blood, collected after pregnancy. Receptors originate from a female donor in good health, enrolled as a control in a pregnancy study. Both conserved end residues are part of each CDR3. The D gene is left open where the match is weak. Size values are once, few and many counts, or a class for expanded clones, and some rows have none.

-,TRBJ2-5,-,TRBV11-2,CASSLVGRAGQETQYF,TGTGCCAGCAGCTTAGTTGGAAGGGCGGGCCAAGAGACCCAGTACTTC
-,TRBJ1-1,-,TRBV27,CASSLSPGSNTEAFF,TGTGCCAGCAGTTTATCTCCGGGTTCGAACACTGAAGCTTTCTTT
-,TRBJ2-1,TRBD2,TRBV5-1,CASRLAGVLPHGTYNEQFF,TGCGCCAGCAGACTAGCGGGAGTTCTACCCCACGGGACCTACAATGAGCAGTTCTTC
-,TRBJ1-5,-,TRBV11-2,CASSLDPGGQPQHF,TGTGCCAGCAGCTTAGACCCGGGTGGCCAGCCCCAGCATTTT
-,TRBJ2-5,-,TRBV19,CASSMERGIQTQYF,TGTGCCAGTAGTATGGAAAGAGGGATACAGACCCAGTACTTC
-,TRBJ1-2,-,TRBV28,CASSFGDGRDNNYGYTF,TGTGCCAGCAGTTTCGGTGACGGCCGGGACAACAACTATGGCTACACCTTC
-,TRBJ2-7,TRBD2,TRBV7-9,CASSSRTSGIYEQYF,TGTGCCAGCAGCTCACGGACTAGCGGGATCTACGAGCAGTACTTC
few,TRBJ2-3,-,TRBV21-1,CASSFTLLSRLAGRTDTQYF,TGTGCCAGCAGCTTCACCTTGCTCTCGAGACTAGCGGGTCGCACAGATACGCAGTATTTT
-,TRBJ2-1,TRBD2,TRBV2,CASSEARTSGRVEQFF,TGTGCCAGCAGTGAAGCCCGGACTAGCGGGAGGGTGGAGCAGTTCTTC
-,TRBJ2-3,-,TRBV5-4,CASSQDYTDTQYF,TGTGCCAGCAGCCAGGACTATACAGATACGCAGTATTTT
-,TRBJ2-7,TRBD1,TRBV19,CASSEQGGTNEQYF,TGTGCCAGTAGTGAACAGGGGGGTACGAACGAGCAGTACTTC
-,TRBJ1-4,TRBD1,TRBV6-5,CASSTGQGNEKLFF,TGTGCCAGCAGTACCGGACAGGGGAATGAAAAACTGTTTTTT
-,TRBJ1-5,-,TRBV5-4,CASSPEPSPLENQPQHF,TGTGCCAGCAGCCCCGAACCTTCCCCCCTGGAGAATCAGCCCCAGCATTTT
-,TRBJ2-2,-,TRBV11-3,CASSPSDTHTGELFF,TGTGCCAGCAGCCCAAGTGACACTCACACCGGGGAGCTGTTTTTT
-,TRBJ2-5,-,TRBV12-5,CASGQGDKETQYF,TGTGCTAGTGGTCAAGGGGATAAGGAGACCCAGTACTTC
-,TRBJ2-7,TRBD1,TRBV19,CASRNTGQGVYEQYF,TGTGCCAGTAGAAACACGGGACAGGGAGTCTACGAGCAGTACTTC
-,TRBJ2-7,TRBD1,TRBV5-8,CASSLRTGASGEQYF,TGTGCCAGCAGCTTGAGGACAGGGGCGAGCGGGGAGCAGTACTTC